The sequence of this TCR beta chain was determined in a study of blood T cells in healthy people across ages. V shed 11 bases and J 11 bases; nucleotides not matched to a gene: 15. The germline V gene has CDR1 MNHNY and CDR2 SVGAGI (reference sequence). The CDR3 totals 14 residues. Russia was home to the donors, healthy Caucasian individuals aged about 6 to 90. A second about 6 to 12 cycle PCR used barcoded and J-beta primers. Via MiXCR, TCRdb re-called the 5' RACE reads, giving one row per CDR3 protein. The sample includes over 500,000 distinct CDR3 sequences, 52% of them seen just once. This receptor was taken from a woman older than 75 in good health. The chain combines TRBV6-6 with TRBJ1-4, with 9 positions matching TRBD1. Sequencing input: blood. The CDR3 protein is CACKGQGIPGKLFF. In DNA form, the CDR3 reads TGTGCCTGCAAAGGACAGGGGATCCCCGGCAAACTGTTTTTT.